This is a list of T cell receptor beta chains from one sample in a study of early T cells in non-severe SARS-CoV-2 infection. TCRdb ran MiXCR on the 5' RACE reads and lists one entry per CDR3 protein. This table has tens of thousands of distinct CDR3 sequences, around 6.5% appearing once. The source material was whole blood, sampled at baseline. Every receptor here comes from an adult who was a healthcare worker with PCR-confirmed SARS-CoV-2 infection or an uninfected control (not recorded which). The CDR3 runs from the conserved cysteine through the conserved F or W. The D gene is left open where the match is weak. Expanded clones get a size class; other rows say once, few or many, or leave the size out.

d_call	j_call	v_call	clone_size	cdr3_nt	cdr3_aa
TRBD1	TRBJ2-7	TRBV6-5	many	TGTGCCAGCAGTTGGGGACAGGGCCTCTACGAGCAGTACTTC	CASSWGQGLYEQYF
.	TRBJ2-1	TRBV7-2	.	TGTGCCAGCAGCTTACGCAGGGAGAATGAGCAGTTCTTC	CASSLRRENEQFF
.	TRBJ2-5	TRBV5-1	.	TGCGCCAGCAGCTTGGATGGCATGGGAGAGACCCAGTACTTC	CASSLDGMGETQYF
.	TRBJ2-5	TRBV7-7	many	TGTGCTAGCTCGGGGGGCTATCAAGAGACCCAGTACTTC	CASSGGYQETQYF
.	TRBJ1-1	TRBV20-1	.	TGCAGTGCTAGTATTAGGGGAGGCACTGAAGCTTTCTTT	CSASIRGGTEAFF
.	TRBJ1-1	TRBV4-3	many	TGCGCCAGCAGCCAAGTTGGCACTGAAGCTTTCTTT	CASSQVGTEAFF
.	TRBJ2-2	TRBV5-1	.	TGCGCCAGCAGCTTGAGGCAGGGGCACGCCGGGGAGCTGTTTTTT	CASSLRQGHAGELFF
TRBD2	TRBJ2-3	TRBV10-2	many	TGCGCCAGCAGCGGGACTAGCGGGGGAGAGTTAGATACGCAGTATTTT	CASSGTSGGELDTQYF
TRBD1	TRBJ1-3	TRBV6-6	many	TGTGCCAGCAGTGAACAGGGGGCTGGAGGAAACACCATATATTTT	CASSEQGAGGNTIYF
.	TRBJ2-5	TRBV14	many	TGTGCCAGCAGCCACTATGTGGGACACTCCGCGTACCAAGAGACCCAGTACTTC	CASSHYVGHSAYQETQYF
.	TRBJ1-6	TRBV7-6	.	TGTGCCAGCAGCTTACAGGGGCATAATTCACCCCTCCACTTT	CASSLQGHNSPLHF
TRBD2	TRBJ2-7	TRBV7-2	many	TGTGCCAGCAGCGGCCAAGGACTAGCGCCGAACTACGAGCAGTACTTC	CASSGQGLAPNYEQYF
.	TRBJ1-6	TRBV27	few	TGTGCCAGAGGCGGGGCCACAAGCTCCTATAATTCACCCCTCCACTTT	CARGGATSSYNSPLHF
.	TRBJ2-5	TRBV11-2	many	TGTGCCAGCAGCTTAGGGGCAGGGCCCCGTCAAGAGACCCAGTACTTC	CASSLGAGPRQETQYF
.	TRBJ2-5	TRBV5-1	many	TGCGCCAGCAGTAGGGAAGAGACCCAGTACTTC	CASSREETQYF
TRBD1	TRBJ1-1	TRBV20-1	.	TGCAGTGCTAGAGATCTCCGAGACAGGGGTAGATTGAACACTGAAGCTTTCTTT	CSARDLRDRGRLNTEAFF
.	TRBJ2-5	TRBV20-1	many	TGCAGTGCTAGAAGGAGGGTAGGCGAGACCCAGTACTTC	CSARRRVGETQYF
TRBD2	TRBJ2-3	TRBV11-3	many	TGTGCCAGCAGCTTACCTAATAGCGGGTTTAGCACAGATACGCAGTATTTT	CASSLPNSGFSTDTQYF
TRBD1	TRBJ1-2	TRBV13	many	TGTGCCAGCAGCTTAGACAGGGGGAACCAGCATGGCTACACCTTC	CASSLDRGNQHGYTF
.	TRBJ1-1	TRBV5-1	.	TGCGCCAGCAGCTTGGATCCGGAGGCTGAAGCTTTCTTT	CASSLDPEAEAFF
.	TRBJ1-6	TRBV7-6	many	TGTGCCAGCAGCATGGGGTTGGATAATTCACCCCTCCACTTT	CASSMGLDNSPLHF
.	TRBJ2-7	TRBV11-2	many	TGTGCCAGCAGCTTAAGTACCCCGGACACCTTCGAGTACGAGCAGTACTTC	CASSLSTPDTFEYEQYF
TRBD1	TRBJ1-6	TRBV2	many	TGTGCCAGCAGGGGACAGCTTAATTCACCCCTCCACTTT	CASRGQLNSPLHF
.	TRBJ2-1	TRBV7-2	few	TGTGCCAGCAGCCCTAGCCCGCGGGTTGGAGCGCGGGTTGAGCAGTTCTTC	CASSPSPRVGARVEQFF
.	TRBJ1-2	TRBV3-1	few	TGTGCCAGCAGTCACCTCCATGGCTATGGCTACACCTTC	CASSHLHGYGYTF
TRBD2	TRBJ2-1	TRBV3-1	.	TGTGCCAGCAGGGATAGCGGGGGGAACAATGAGCAGTTCTTC	CASRDSGGNNEQFF
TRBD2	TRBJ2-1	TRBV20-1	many	TGCAGTGCTAACGAGCCCTCGGGACTAGCGGGGAAAGAGCAGTTCTTC	CSANEPSGLAGKEQFF
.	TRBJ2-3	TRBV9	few	TGTGCCAGCAGCGCCGACTGGAAATTAACAGATACGCAGTATTTT	CASSADWKLTDTQYF
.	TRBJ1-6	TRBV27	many	TGTGCCAGCAGGACCACCCCTAATTCACCCCTCCACTTT	CASRTTPNSPLHF
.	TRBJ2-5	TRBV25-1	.	TGTGCCAGCAGTGAATATAGGACTTTGTACTTC	CASSEYRTLYF
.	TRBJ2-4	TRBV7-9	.	TGTGCCAGCAGTTCCAACACACGGGCCATTCAGTACTTC	CASSSNTRAIQYF
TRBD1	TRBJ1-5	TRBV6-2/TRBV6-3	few	TGTGCCAGCACCTACGCCAGGACAGGGAATCAGCCCCAGCATTTT	CASTYARTGNQPQHF
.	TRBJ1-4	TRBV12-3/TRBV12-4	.	TGTGCCAGCAGTTTCTCCGGGTTTCGGGAAAAACTGTTTTTT	CASSFSGFREKLFF
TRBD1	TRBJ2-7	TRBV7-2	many	TGTGCCAGCAGCATTTCCGGGACAGGGATCTACGAGCAGTACTTC	CASSISGTGIYEQYF
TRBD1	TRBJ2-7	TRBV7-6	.	TGTGCCAGCAGCTTAAGGGACGGGACAGGATCTACGAAGCAGTACTTC	CASSLRDGTGSTKQYF
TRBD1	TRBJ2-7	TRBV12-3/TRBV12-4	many	TGTGCCAGCAGACCTACCCGGGACAGGGGCCGGAGGGTCTACGAGCAGTACTTC	CASRPTRDRGRRVYEQYF
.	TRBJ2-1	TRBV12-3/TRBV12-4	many	TGTGCCAGCAGTTTTACTCAGGTCCACAATGAGCAGTTCTTC	CASSFTQVHNEQFF
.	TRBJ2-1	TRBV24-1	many	TGTGCCACCAGTGATTTTGGCGGGGTGAGCTCCTACAATGAGCAGTTCTTC	CATSDFGGVSSYNEQFF
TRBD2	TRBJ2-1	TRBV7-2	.	TGTGCCAGCAGCTTAGTCGGGGGGGCGAAGAATGAGCAGTTCTTC	CASSLVGGAKNEQFF
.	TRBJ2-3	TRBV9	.	TGTGCCAGCAGCGTAGATGCCCGACCACTTAGCACAGATACGCAGTATTTT	CASSVDARPLSTDTQYF
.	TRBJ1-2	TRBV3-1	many	TGTGCCAGTTCAGGGATATTCGATGGCTACACCTTC	CASSGIFDGYTF
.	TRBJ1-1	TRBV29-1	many	TGCAGCGTTGAAGGAGGACTAACTAACACTGAAGCTTTCTTT	CSVEGGLTNTEAFF
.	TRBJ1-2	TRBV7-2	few	TGTGCCAGCAGCCCCGCCGGGGTCTCCTATGGCTACACCTTC	CASSPAGVSYGYTF
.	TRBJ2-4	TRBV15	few	TGTGCCACCAGCAGCTTTGGCAAAAACATTCAGTACTTC	CATSSFGKNIQYF
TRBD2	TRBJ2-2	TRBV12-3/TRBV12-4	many	TGTGCCAGCACCGAGGCGGGAGGTAACACCGGGGAGCTGTTTTTT	CASTEAGGNTGELFF
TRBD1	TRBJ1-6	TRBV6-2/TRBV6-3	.	TGTGCCAGCAGTTCCGACAGGGAATCACCCCTCCACTTT	CASSSDRESPLHF
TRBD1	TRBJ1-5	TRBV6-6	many	TGTGCCAGCAGTCGCTCCACGTTACAGGGGGCTGGGCAGCCCCAGCATTTT	CASSRSTLQGAGQPQHF
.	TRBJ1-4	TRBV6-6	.	TGTGCCAGCAGCCTCGTGGGGCCGCGAGCTGAAAAACTGTTTTTT	CASSLVGPRAEKLFF
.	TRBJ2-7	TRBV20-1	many	TGCAGTGCTAGCGACTTGAGGGGGTTCTACGAGCAGTACTTC	CSASDLRGFYEQYF
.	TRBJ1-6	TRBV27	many	TGTGCCAGCAGAGAACGGGTTTCACCCCTCCACTTT	CASRERVSPLHF
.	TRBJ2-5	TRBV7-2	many	TGTGCCAGCAGCCGGGGGATTCAAGAGACCCAGTACTTC	CASSRGIQETQYF